This T cell receptor (beta chain) was sequenced in a study of shared clonotypes between healthy human individuals. Study summary: CD8 memory received one plate per donor, CD8 naive two, CD4 memory three and CD4 naive three. Overall study results and limits: All-four-donor shared clonotypes had higher generation probabilities than non-shared clonotypes did.

Template for every sorted-subset replicate PCR totaled approximately 200 ng DNA, around 33,000 T cell genomes. Clones were read by immunoSEQ multiplex PCR, and TCRdb kept only the in-frame ones, dropping some. The repertoire holds a few million clones, 93% seen once, with about 0.41% in the top ten. Germline V gene data show CDR1 as SGHTA and CDR2 as FQGNSA. The CDR3 extends over 11 amino acids. V lost 1 base, J lost 5 bases, and 2 bases lay in between. As to this clone: Its antigen is unidentified. Other nucleotide sequences in the sample specify the same CDR3.

The gene calls are TRBV7-2 and TRBJ1-1; D is ambiguous. The TCR originated in a man in his late teens or twenties in good health. Some clones in this sample may be carry-over from other donors' samples. Input material: naive CD4+ T cells from PBMCs. Stated subset: CD45RA+ positively selected. CDR3 sequence reads: CASSLGTEAFF. The CDR3 DNA follows: TGTGCCAGCAGCTTAGGGACTGAAGCTTTCTTT.